Below, 15 T cell receptor beta chains from the same sample are listed, as sequenced in a study of beta chain features in type 1 diabetes. Reverse transcription of all isolated RNA meant that expressed TCRB transcripts were sequenced. Measured with immunoSEQ multiplex PCR; TCRdb has only the in-frame clones, and not every one. The profile shows about 220,000 clones, roughly 10% of them singletons. The sample comprised central memory CD4+ T cells from blood. All receptors derive from a man younger than 35 in good health.

This clone appeared many times. The V call is TRBV10-3, the J call TRBJ2-5; TRBD1 is a possible D gene (6 bases). CDR1 is ENHRY and CDR2 is SYGVKD in the germline V gene. The V end lost 4 bases, the J end lost 2 bases, and 17 bases lay between the germline ends. CDR3 size: 16 residues. CDR3 coding DNA: TGTGCCATCAGTGCCTACGGCGGACAGAATCAAGAGACCCAGTACTTC. This translates into CAISAYGGQNQETQYF.

This clone was seen more than once but under ten times. DNA for the CDR3: TGCGCCAGCAGCTTGGGTGGACTAGCGGGAGGCGGGCAAGAGACCCAGTACTTC. Translation gives CASSLGGLAGGGQETQYF. V and J are TRBV5-1 and TRBJ2-5, with 14 bases lining up with TRBD2. The V gene end was trimmed by 0 bases and the J gene end by 2 bases; junction bases not matched to a gene: 6. CDR1 and CDR2 (germline): SGHRS, YFSETQ. The CDR3 runs to 18 residues.

V gene TRBV6-1 combines with J gene TRBJ2-2; D may match TRBD1 or TRBD2 (5 bases each). The CDR3 consists of 13 residues. Germline V gene lookup returns CDR1 MNHNS and CDR2 SASEGT. The ends were cut back, 10 bases at V and 6 bases at J, with 15 bases in the middle. CDR3 amino acids: CATRETAAGELFF. CDR3 DNA: TGTGCCACCAGGGAGACAGCCGCCGGGGAGCTGTTTTTT.

In DNA form, the CDR3 reads TGTGCCAGCAGCTTAGCGAGAGGACAGGGGGCCTACGAGCAGTACTTC. It translates to CASSLARGQGAYEQYF. This chain joins TRBV11-2 and TRBJ2-7, with TRBD1 matching over 10 bases. The CDR3 has 16 amino acids. CDR1 and CDR2 (germline): SGHAT, FQNNGV. V shed 1 base and J 2 bases; nucleotides not matched to a gene: 5.

This clone was detected only a few times. This chain links TRBV4-1 with TRBJ2-3; D possibly corresponds to TRBD2 (7 bases). CDR3 length equals 15 residues. The V and J ends lost 1 base and 3 bases respectively, with 11 bases between them. Germline loops: CDR1 MGHRA, CDR2 YSYEKL. In nucleotides, the CDR3 is TGCGCCAGCAGCCAAGGGGGAGGGACAACAGATACGCAGTATTTT. Protein: CASSQGGGTTDTQYF.

The J gene is TRBJ1-2, the V gene TRBV11-2; a possible D gene is TRBD1 (6 bases). V lost 1 base to trimming and J lost 1 base, with 10 bases between them. The CDR3 is 15 amino acids. Germline CDR1 and CDR2: SGHAT and FQNNGV. CDR3 residues: CASSLGLQGNYGYTF. The CDR3 DNA sequence: TGTGCCAGCAGCTTAGGTCTACAGGGTAACTATGGCTACACCTTC.

The chain couples TRBV5-4 to TRBJ2-1; 7 positions agree with TRBD2. The CDR3 is 15 amino acids. The V and J ends lost 2 bases and 4 bases, in that order; junction bases with no gene match: 6. Germline V gives CDR1 SGHNT, CDR2 YYREEE (reference sequence). This CDR3 reads CASSFPGGQYNEQFF. The CDR3 region has the DNA TGTGCCAGCAGCTTCCCGGGAGGACAATACAATGAGCAGTTCTTC.

This clone was detected only a few times. The V call is TRBV11-3, the J call TRBJ2-5, with 7 bases lining up with TRBD1. V was pared by 5 bases and J by 5 bases, with 8 bases of the junction left unmatched. The CDR3 is 14 residues long. Germline values: CDR1 SGHNT, CDR2 YENEEA. The CDR3 DNA sequence: TGTGCCAGCAGCCCCCAGGACAGGAGGGAGACCCAGTACTTC. The encoded protein is CASSPQDRRETQYF.

This clone is medium-sized by share. The chain links TRBV11-2 to TRBJ2-1; D might be TRBD2 (5 bases). In germline, CDR1 is SGHAT, CDR2 FQNNGV. This CDR3 contains 14 residues. Trimming removed 8 bases at V and 0 bases at J, with 11 bases between. As DNA, the CDR3 is TGTGCCAGCGGTAAAGACTACTCCTACAATGAGCAGTTCTTC. It encodes CASGKDYSYNEQFF.

This clone was counted a few times. The chain recombines TRBV10-3 with TRBJ2-3, with 14 nucleotides matching TRBD2. Looked up from germline, CDR1 is ENHRY and CDR2 is SYGVKD. Trimming cost V 4 bases and J 3 bases; bases outside gene matches: 3. The CDR3 spans 16 residues. CDR3 amino acids: CAISAGLAGATDTQYF. CDR3 in DNA: TGTGCCATCAGTGCGGGACTAGCGGGAGCGACAGATACGCAGTATTTT.

This chain uses TRBV28 with TRBJ2-3; 12 bases agree with TRBD2. This CDR3 is 15 amino acids long. Germline V gene data show CDR1 as MDHEN and CDR2 as SYDVKM. V lost 4 bases, J lost 8 bases, and 7 bases stayed unmatched. For the CDR3, the DNA is TGTGCCAGCAGTTCTCTAGCGGGAGGGATTGGTACGCAGTATTTT. It translates to CASSSLAGGIGTQYF.

There are a few counts of this clone. This chain uses TRBV30 with TRBJ2-1; 11 bases are shared with TRBD2. Looked up from germline, CDR1 is GTSNPN and CDR2 is SVGIG (reference sequence). This CDR3 comprises 15 residues. The V and J ends lost 0 bases and 6 bases, in that order; junction bases with no gene match: 4. The CDR3 loop reads CAWSVGLAGLNEQFF. The CDR3 DNA reads TGTGCCTGGAGTGTTGGACTAGCGGGTCTCAATGAGCAGTTCTTC.

This clone was recorded a few times. CDR3: CAIRPAGGEEQYF. The CDR3 DNA reads as TGTGCCATCCGGCCGGCGGGAGGGGAAGAGCAGTACTTC. The V call is TRBV10-3, the J call TRBJ2-7, with TRBD2 identical over 9 bases. After removal of 8 bases from V and 7 bases from J, the junction contained 9 bases not matched to a gene. Germline CDR1 and CDR2: ENHRY and SYGVKD. CDR3 size: 13 residues.

The CDR3 region is CSARSNSYNEQFF. The CDR3 DNA sequence: TGCAGCGCCCGGAGTAACTCCTACAATGAGCAGTTCTTC. The chain uses TRBV29-1 and TRBJ2-1; D is unresolved. The CDR3 length is 13 residues. V lost 7 bases and J lost 0, with 10 bases in between. The germline gives CDR1 SQVTM, CDR2 ANQGSEA.

This clone was seen a few times. The chain joins TRBV18 to TRBJ2-3; tentatively, D is TRBD1 or TRBD2 (5 bases each). The CDR3 consists of 14 residues. Germline V gene data show CDR1 as KGHSH and CDR2 as LQKENI. Trimming removed 3 bases at V and 0 bases at J, with 7 bases between. Here the CDR3 reads CASSPGVSTDTQYF. In DNA, the CDR3 is TGTGCCAGCTCACCGGGGGTCAGCACAGATACGCAGTATTTT.